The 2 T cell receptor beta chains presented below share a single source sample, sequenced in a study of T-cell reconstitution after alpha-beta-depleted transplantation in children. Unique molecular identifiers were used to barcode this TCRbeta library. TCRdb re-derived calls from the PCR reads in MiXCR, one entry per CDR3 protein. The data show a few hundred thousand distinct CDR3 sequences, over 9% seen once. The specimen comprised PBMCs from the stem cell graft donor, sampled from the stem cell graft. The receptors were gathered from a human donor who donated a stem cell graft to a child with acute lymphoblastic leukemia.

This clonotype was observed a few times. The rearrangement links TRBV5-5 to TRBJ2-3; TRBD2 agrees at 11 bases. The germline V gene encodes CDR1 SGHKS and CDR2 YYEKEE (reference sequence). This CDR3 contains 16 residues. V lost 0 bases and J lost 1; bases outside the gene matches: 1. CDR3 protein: CASSLALAGGTDTQYF. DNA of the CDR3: TGTGCCAGCAGCTTGGCACTAGCGGGGGGCACAGATACGCAGTATTTT.

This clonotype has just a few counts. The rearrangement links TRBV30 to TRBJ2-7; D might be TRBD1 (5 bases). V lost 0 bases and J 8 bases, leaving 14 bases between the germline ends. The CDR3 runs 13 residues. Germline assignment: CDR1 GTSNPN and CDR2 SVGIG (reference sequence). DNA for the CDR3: TGTGCCTGGAGTGTACTTTCCAGGGCCAAGCAGTACTTC. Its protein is CAWSVLSRAKQYF.